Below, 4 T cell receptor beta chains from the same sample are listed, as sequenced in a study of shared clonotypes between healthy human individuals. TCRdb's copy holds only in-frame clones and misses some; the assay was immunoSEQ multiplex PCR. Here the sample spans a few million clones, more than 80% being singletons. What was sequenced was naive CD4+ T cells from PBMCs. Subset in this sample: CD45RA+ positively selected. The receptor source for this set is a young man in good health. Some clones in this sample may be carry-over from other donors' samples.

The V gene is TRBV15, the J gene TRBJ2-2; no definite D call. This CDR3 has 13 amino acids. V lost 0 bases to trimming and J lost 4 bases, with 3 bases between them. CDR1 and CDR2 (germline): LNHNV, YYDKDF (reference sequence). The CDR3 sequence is CATSRDTTGELFF. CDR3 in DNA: TGTGCCACCAGCAGAGATACCACCGGGGAGCTGTTTTTT.

The CDR3 bases are TGTGCCGGAACGGACAGGAGGAAAGAGACCCAGTACTTC. Amino acids: CAGTDRRKETQYF. This chain uses TRBV30 with TRBJ2-5; 7 nucleotides align to TRBD1. V lost 8 bases to trimming and J lost 3 bases; unmatched junction nucleotides: 9. The V gene's germline CDR1 is GTSNPN and CDR2 SVGIG (reference sequence). This CDR3 region has 13 residues.

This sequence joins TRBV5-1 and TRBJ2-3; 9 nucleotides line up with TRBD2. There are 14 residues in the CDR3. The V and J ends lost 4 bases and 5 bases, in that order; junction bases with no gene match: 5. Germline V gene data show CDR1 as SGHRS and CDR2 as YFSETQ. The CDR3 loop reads CASSVLAGVDTQYF. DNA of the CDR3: TGCGCCAGCAGCGTGTTAGCGGGAGTAGATACGCAGTATTTT.

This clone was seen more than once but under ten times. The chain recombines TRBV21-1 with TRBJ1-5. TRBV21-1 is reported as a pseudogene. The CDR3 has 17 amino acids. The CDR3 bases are TGTGCCAGCAGCAAAGGGACCCGAGGATATAGCAATCAGCCCCAGCATTTT. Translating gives CASSKGTRGYSNQPQHF.